This T cell receptor beta chain is from a study of blood T cell repertoires in COVID-19. In the authors' methods: Quantification of nucleated cells was approximated via reference gene primer amplification. The data were produced by immunoSEQ multiplex PCR, yet TCRdb's version contains in-frame clones alone and is incomplete. V and J calls and clone size come straight from that table; D and trimming were deduced from the DNA. The sample records over 250,000 clones, over 75% being singletons. This CDR3 region has 16 residues. The V gene's germline CDR1 is ENHRY and CDR2 SYGVKD. V lost 6 bases and J lost 1; bases outside the gene matches: 3.

The clonotype comes from a human donor in a cohort sampled during active COVID-19. V usage is TRBV10-3 and J usage is TRBJ2-6; 10 nucleotides align to TRBD1. Material: peripheral blood. CDR3 nucleotides: TGTGCCATCAGCGGACAGGGGGTATCTGGGGCCAACGTCCTGACTTTC. Encoded protein: CAISGQGVSGANVLTF.